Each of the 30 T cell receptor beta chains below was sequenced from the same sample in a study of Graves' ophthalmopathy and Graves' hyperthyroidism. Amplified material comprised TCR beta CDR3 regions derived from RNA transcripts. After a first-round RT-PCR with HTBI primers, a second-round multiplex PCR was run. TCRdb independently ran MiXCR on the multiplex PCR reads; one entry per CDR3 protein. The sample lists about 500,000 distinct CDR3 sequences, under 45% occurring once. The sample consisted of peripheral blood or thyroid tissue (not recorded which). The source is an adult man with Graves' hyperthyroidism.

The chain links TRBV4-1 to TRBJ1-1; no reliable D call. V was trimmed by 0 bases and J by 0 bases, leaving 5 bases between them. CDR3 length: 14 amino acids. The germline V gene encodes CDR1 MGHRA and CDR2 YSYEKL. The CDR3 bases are TGCGCCAGCAGCCAAGACCCACTGAACACTGAAGCTTTCTTT. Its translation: CASSQDPLNTEAFF.

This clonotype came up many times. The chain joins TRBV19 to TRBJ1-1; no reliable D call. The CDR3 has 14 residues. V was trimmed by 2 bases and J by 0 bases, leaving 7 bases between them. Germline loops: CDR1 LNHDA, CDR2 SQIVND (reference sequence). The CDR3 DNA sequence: TGTGCCAGTAGTATATCTCGGTTGAACACTGAAGCTTTCTTT. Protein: CASSISRLNTEAFF.

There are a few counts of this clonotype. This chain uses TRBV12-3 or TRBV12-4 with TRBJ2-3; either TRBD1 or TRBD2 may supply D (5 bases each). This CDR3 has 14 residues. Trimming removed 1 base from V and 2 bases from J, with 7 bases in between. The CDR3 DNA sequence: TGTGCCAGCAGTTTAGTCGGGGCCACAGATACGCAGTATTTT. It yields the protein CASSLVGATDTQYF.

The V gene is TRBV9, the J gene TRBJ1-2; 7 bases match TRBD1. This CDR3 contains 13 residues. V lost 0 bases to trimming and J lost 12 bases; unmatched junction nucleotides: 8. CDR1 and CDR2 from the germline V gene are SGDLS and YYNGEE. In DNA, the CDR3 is TGTGCCAGCAGCGTAGAAGGGACAGCTGGAAACACCTTC. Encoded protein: CASSVEGTAGNTF.

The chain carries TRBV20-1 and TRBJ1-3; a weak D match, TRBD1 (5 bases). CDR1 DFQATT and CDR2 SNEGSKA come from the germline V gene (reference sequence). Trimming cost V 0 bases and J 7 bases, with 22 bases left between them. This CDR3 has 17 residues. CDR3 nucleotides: TGCAGTGCTAGAGATCAACGGGCGGGGGAAGCTGCGAACACCATATATTTT. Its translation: CSARDQRAGEAANTIYF.

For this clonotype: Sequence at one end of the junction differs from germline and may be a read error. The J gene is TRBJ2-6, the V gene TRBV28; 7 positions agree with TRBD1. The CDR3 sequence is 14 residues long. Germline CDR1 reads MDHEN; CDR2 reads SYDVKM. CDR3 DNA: TGTGCCAGCAGTTTAGACCCAGGGGGCAACGTCCTGACTTTC. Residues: CASSLDPGGNVLTF.

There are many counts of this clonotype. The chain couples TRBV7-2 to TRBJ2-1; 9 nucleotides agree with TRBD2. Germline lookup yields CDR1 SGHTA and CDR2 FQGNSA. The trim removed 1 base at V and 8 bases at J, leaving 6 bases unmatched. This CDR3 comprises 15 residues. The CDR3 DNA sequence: TGTGCCAGCAGCTTAGGTGGTAGCGGGGGCTATGAGCAGTTCTTC. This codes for CASSLGGSGGYEQFF.

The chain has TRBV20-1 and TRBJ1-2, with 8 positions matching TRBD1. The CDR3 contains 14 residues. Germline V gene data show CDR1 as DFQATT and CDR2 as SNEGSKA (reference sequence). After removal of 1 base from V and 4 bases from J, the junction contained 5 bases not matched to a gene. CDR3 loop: CSARGGTGIYGYTF. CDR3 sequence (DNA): TGCAGTGCTAGAGGAGGGACAGGAATCTATGGCTACACCTTC.

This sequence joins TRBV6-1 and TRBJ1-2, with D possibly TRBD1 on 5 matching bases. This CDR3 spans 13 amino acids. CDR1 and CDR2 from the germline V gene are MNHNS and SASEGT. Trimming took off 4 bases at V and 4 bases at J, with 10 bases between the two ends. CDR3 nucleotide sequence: TGTGCCAGCAGTGTGGGGCCAAGCTATGGCTACACCTTC. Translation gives CASSVGPSYGYTF.

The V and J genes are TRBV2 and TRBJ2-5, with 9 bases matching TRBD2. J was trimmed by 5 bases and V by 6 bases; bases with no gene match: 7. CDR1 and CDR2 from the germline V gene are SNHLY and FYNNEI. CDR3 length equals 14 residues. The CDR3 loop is CASRERGDLETQYF. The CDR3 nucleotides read TGTGCCAGCAGGGAGCGGGGGGACCTGGAGACCCAGTACTTC.

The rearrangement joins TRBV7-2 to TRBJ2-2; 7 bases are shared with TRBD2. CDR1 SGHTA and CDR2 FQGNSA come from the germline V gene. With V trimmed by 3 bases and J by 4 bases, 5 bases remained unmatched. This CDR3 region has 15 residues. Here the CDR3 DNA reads TGTGCCAGCAGCTTTATCGGGGGGAGCACCGGGGAGCTGTTTTTT. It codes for CASSFIGGSTGELFF. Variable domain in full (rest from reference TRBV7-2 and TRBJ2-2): GAGVSQSPSNKVTEKGKDVELRCDPISGHTALYWYRQSLGQGLEFLIYFQGNSAPDKSGLPSDRFSAERTGGSVSTLTIQRTQQEDSAVYLCASSFIGGSTGELFFGEGSRLTVL.

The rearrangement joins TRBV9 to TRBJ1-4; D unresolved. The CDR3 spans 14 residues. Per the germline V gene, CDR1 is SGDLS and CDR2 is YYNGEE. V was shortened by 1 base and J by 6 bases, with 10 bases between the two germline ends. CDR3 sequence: CASSVNSGDEKLFF. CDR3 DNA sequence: TGTGCCAGCAGCGTAAACAGTGGCGATGAAAAACTGTTTTTT.

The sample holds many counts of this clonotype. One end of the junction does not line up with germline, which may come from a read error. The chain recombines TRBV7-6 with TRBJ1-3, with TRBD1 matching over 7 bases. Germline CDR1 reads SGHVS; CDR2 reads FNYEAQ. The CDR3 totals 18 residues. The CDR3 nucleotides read TGTGCCAGCAGCCTAGCCACTGGGACAGCACTCTCTGGAAACACCATATATTTT. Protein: CASSLATGTALSGNTIYF.

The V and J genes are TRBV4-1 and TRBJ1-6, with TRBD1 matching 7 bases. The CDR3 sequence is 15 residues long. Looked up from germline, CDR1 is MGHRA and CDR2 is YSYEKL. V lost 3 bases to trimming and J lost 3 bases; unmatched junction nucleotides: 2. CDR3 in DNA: TGCGCCAGCAGCCAGGGACAGTTCTATAATTCACCCCTCCACTTT. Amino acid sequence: CASSQGQFYNSPLHF.

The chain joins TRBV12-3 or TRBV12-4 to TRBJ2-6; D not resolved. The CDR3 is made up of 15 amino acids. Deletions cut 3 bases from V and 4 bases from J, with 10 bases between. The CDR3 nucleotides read TGTGCCAGCAGTTTGACGGTGGCCGGGGCCAACGTCCTGACTTTC. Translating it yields CASSLTVAGANVLTF.

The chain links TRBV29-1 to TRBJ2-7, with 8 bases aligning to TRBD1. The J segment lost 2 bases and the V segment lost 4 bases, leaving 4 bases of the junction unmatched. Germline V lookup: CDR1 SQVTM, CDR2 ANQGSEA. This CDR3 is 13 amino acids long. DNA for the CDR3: TGCAGCGTTGGAGGGACAGGACCCTACGAGCAGTACTTC. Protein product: CSVGGTGPYEQYF.

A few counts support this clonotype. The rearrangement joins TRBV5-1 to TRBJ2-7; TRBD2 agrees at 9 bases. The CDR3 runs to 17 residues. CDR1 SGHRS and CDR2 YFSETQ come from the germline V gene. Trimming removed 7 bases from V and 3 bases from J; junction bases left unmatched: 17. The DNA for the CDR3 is TGCGCCAGCGGCCTCTACCCGACCACAGCGGGAGGCTACGAGCAGTACTTC. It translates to CASGLYPTTAGGYEQYF.

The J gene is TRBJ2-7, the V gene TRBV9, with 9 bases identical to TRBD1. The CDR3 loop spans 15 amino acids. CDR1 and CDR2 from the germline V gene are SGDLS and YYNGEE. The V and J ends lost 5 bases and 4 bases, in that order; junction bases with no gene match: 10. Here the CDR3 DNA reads TGTGCCAGCAGTGAAAGGCCGGGACAGGGTTACGAGCAGTACTTC. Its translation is CASSERPGQGYEQYF. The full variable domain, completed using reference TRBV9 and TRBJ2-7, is DSGVTQTPKHLITATGQRVTLRCSPRSGDLSVYWYQQSLDQGLQFLIQYYNGEERAKGNILERFSAQQFPDLHSELNLSSLELGDSALYFCASSERPGQGYEQYFGPGTRLTVT.

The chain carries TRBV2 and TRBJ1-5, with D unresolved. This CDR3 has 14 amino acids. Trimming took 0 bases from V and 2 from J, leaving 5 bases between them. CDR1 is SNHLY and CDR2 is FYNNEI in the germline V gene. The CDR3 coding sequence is TGTGCCAGCAGTGAAGCCACAGGCAATCAGCCCCAGCATTTT. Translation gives CASSEATGNQPQHF.

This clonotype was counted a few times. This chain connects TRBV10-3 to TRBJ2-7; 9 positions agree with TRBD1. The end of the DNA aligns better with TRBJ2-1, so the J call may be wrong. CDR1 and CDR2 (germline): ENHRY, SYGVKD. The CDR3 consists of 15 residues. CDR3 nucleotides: TGTGCCATCAGTGAGTCGGGACAGGGATACAATGAGCAGTTCTTC. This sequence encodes CAISESGQGYNEQFF.

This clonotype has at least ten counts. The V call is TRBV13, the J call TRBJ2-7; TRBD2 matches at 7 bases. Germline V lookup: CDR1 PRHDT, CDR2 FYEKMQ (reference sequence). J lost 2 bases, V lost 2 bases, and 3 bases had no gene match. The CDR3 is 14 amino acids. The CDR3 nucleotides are TGTGCCAGCAGCTTACCTAGCGGAACCTACGAGCAGTACTTC. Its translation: CASSLPSGTYEQYF.

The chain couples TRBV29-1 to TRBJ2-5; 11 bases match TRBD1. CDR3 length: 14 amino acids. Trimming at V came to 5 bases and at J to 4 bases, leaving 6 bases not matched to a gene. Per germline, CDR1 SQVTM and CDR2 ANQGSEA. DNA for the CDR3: TGCAGCGTTTGGACAGGGGGCAAGATAGAGACCCAGTACTTC. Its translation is CSVWTGGKIETQYF.

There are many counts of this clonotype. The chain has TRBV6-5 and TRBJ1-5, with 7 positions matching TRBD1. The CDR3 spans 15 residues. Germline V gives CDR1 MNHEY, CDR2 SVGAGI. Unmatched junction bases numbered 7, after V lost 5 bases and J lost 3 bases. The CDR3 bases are TGTGCCAGCAGTGAAGGAGGGACAGTCAATCAGCCCCAGCATTTT. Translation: CASSEGGTVNQPQHF.

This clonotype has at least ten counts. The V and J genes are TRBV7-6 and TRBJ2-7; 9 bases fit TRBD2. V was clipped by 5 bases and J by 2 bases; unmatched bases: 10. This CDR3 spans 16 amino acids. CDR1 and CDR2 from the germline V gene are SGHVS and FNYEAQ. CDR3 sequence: CASSQSGGQVAYEQYF. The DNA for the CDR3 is TGTGCCAGCAGCCAAAGCGGGGGGCAGGTCGCCTACGAGCAGTACTTC. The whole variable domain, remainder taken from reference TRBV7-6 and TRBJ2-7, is GAGVSQSPRYKVTKRGQDVALRCDPISGHVSLYWYRQALGQGPEFLTYFNYEAQQDKSGLPNDRFSAERPEGSISTLTIQRTEQRDSAMYRCASSQSGGQVAYEQYFGPGTRLTVT.

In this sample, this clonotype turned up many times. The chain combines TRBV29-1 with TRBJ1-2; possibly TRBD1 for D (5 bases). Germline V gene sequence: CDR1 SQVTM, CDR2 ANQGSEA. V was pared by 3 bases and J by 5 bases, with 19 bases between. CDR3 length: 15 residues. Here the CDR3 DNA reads TGCAGCGTTGAGCTGCGGTTCGCAGGGAATTATGGCTACACCTTC. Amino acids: CSVELRFAGNYGYTF.

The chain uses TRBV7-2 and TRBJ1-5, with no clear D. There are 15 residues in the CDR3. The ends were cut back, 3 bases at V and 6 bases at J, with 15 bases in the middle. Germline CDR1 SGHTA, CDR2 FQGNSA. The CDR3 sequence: CASSLGGHGGQPQHF. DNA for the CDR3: TGTGCCAGCAGCTTGGGAGGGCATGGTGGTCAGCCCCAGCATTTT.

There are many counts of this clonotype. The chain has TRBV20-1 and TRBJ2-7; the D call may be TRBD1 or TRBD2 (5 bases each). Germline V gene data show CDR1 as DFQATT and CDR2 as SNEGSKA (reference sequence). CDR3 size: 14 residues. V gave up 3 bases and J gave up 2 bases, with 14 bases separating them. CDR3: CSARGPGKTYEQYF. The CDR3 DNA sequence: TGCAGTGCTAGGGGACCTGGGAAGACCTACGAGCAGTACTTC.

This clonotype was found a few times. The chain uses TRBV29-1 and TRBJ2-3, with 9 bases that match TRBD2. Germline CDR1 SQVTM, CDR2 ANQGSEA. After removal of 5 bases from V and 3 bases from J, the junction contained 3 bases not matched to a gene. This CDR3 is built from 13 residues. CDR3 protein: CSVRGGATDTQYF. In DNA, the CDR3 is TGCAGCGTTCGCGGGGGGGCAACAGATACGCAGTATTTT.

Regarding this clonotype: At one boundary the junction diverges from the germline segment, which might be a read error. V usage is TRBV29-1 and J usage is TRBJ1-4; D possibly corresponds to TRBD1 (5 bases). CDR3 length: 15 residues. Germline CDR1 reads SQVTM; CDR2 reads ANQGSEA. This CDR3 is CSVEHSTATNEKPFF. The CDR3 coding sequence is TGCAGCGTTGAACATTCGACAGCAACTAATGAAAAACCGTTTTTT. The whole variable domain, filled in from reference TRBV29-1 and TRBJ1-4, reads SAVISQKPSRDICQRGTSLTIQCQVDSQVTMMFWYRQQPGQSLTLIATANQGSEATYESGFVIDKFPISRPNLTFSTLTVSNMSPEDSSIYLCSVEHSTATNEKPFFGSGTQLSVL.

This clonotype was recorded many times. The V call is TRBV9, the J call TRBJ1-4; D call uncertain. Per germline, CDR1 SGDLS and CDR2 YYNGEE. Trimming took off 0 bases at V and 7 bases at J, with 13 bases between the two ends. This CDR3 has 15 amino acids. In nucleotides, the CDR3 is TGTGCCAGCAGCGTAGACAGCCGTTTAGGTGAAAAACTGTTTTTT. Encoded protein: CASSVDSRLGEKLFF.